This TCR beta chain was documented in a study of T-cell memory formation after mild COVID-19. This clonotype was seen repeatedly, ten times or more. TCRdb re-called the 5' RACE reads through MiXCR, storing one row per CDR3 protein. The table lists approximately 250,000 distinct CDR3 sequences, about 16% of them singletons, with 2.1% in the top ten. The receptor was derived from an adult woman who had mild COVID-19 (a few samples of this study predate the infection). Cell type and time point are not known. Source material: PBMCs or a T cell subset sorted from them (not recorded which).

CDR3 loop: CSARVGVDGEQFF. For the CDR3, the DNA is TGCAGTGCCCGGGTCGGGGTGGACGGGGAGCAGTTCTTC. The V gene is TRBV20-1, the J gene TRBJ2-1, with D maybe TRBD2 (5 bases). V lost 6 bases, J lost 10 bases, and 19 bases lay in between. Germline CDR1 and CDR2: DFQATT and SNEGSKA (reference sequence). The CDR3 runs 13 residues.